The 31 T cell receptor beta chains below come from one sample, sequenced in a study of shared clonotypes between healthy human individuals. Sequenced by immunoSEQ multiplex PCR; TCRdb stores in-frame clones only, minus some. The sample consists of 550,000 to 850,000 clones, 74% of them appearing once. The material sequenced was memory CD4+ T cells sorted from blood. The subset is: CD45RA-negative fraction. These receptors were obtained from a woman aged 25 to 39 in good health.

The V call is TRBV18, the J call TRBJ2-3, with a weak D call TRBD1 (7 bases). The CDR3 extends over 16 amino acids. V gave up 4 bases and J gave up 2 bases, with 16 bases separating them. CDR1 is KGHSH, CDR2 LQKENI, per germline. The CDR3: CASSQRQGLDTDTQYF. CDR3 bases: TGTGCCAGCTCACAAAGACAGGGACTGGACACAGATACGCAGTATTTT.

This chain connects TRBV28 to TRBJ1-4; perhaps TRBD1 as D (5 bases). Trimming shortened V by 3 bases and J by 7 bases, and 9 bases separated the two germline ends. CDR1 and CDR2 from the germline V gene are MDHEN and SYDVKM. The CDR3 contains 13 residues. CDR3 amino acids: CASSFPDSEKLFF. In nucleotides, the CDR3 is TGTGCCAGCAGTTTCCCCGACAGTGAAAAACTGTTTTTT.

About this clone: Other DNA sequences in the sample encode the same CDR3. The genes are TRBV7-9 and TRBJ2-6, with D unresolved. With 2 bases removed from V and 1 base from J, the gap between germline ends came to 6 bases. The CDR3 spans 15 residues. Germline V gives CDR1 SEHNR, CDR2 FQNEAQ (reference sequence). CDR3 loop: CASSLMGSGANVLTF. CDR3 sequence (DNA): TGTGCCAGCAGCTTAATGGGGTCTGGGGCCAACGTCCTGACTTTC.

The CDR3 nucleotides are TGTGCCAGCAGCCCCCGGAGCTACGGGCGGCAGTACTTC. Protein sequence: CASSPRSYGRQYF. The chain carries TRBV28 and TRBJ2-7; D not certain. Germline V gene sequence: CDR1 MDHEN, CDR2 SYDVKM. This CDR3 spans 13 amino acids. V was pared by 6 bases and J by 9 bases, with 18 bases between.

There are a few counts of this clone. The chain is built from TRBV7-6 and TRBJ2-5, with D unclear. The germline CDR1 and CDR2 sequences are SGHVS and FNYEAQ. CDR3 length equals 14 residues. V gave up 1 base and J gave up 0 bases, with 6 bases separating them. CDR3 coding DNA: TGTGCCAGCAGCTTAGGGAACAACCAAGAGACCCAGTACTTC. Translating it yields CASSLGNNQETQYF.

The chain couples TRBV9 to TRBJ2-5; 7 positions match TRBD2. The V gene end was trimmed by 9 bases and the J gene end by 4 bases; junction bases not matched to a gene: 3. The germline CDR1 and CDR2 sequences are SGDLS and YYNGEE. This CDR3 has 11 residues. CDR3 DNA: TGTGCCACCGTAGCGGGAGAGACCCAGTACTTC. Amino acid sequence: CATVAGETQYF.

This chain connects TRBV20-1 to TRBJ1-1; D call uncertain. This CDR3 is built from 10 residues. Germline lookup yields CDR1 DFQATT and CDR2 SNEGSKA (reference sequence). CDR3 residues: CRRGSTEAFF. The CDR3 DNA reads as TGCAGGCGAGGGAGCACTGAAGCTTTCTTT.

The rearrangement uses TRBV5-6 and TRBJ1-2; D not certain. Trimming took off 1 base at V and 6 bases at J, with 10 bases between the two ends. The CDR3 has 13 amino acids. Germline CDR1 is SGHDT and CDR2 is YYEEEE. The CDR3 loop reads CASSLFQDDGYTF. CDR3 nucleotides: TGTGCCAGCAGCTTGTTTCAGGATGATGGCTACACCTTC.

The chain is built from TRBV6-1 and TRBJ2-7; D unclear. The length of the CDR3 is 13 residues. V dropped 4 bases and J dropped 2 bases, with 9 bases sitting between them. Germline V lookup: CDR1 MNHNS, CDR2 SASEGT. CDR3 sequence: CASSGPNTYEQYF. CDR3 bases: TGTGCCAGCAGTGGGCCAAATACCTACGAGCAGTACTTC.

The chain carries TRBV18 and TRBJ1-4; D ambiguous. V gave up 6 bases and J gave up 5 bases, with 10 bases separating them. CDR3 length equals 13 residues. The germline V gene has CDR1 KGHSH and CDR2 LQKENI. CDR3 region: CASSGGQNEKLFF. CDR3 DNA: TGTGCCAGCTCGGGAGGCCAGAATGAAAAACTGTTTTTT.

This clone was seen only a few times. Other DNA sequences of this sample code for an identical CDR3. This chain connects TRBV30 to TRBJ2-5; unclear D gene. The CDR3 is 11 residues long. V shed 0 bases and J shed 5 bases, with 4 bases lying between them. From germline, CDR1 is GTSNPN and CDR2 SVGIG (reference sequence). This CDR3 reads CAWSVGETQYF. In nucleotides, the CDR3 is TGTGCCTGGAGTGTAGGGGAGACCCAGTACTTC. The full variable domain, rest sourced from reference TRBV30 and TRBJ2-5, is SQTIHQWPATLVQPVGSPLSLECTVEGTSNPNLYWYRQAAGRGLQLLFYSVGIGQISSEVPQNLSASRPQDRQFILSSKKLLLSDSGFYLCAWSVGETQYFGPGTRLLVL.

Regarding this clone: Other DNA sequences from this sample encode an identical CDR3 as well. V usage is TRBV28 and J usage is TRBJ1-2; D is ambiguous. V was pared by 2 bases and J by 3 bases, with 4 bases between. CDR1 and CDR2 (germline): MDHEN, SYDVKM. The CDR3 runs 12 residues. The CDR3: CASSLGYYGYTF. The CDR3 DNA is TGTGCCAGCAGTTTAGGGTACTATGGCTACACCTTC.

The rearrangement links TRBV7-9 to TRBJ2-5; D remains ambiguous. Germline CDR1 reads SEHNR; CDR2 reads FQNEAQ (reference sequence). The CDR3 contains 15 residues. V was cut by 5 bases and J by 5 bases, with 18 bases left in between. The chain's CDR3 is CASSGTVRREETQYF. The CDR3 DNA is TGTGCCAGCAGCGGCACGGTCCGACGAGAGGAGACCCAGTACTTC.

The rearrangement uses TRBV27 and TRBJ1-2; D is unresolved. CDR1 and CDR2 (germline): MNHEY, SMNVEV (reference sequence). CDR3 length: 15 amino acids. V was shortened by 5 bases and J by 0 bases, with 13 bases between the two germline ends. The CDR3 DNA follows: TGTGCCAGCAGTCGCACGACCGGGGCTAACTATGGCTACACCTTC. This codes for CASSRTTGANYGYTF.

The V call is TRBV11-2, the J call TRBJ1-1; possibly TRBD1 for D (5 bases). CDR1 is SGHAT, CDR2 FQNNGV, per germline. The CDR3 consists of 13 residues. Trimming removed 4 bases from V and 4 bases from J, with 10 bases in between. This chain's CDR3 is CASSSDGTTEAFF. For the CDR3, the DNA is TGTGCCAGCAGCTCAGACGGGACCACTGAAGCTTTCTTT.

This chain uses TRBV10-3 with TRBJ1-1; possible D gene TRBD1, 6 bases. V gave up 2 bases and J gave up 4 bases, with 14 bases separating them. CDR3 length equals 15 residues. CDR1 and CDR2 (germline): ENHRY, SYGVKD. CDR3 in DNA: TGTGCCATCAGTGAGCCCCTGGGGGCTGGCACTGAAGCTTTCTTT. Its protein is CAISEPLGAGTEAFF.

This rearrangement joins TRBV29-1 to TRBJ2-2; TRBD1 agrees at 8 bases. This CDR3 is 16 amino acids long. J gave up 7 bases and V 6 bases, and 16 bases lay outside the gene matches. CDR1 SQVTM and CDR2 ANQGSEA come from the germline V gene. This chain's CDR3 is CSVNLQGGYTNGELFF. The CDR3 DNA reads TGCAGCGTAAACTTACAGGGGGGCTATACGAACGGGGAGCTGTTTTTT.

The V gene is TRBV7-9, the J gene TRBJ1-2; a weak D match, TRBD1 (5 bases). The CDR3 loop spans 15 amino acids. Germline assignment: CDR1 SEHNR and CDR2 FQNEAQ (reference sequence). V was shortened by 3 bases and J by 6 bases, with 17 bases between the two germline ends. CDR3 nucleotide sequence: TGTGCCAGCAGCTTGAACGGGGCAGTTCGTAATGGCTACACCTTC. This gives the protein CASSLNGAVRNGYTF.

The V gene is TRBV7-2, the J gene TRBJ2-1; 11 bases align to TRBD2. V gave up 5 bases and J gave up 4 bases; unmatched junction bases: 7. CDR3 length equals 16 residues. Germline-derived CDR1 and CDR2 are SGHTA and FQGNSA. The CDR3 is CASSRVAGGVYNEQFF. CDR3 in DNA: TGTGCCAGCAGCCGGGTAGCGGGAGGGGTTTACAATGAGCAGTTCTTC. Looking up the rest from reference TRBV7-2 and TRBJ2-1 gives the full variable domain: GAGVSQSPSNKVTEKGKDVELRCDPISGHTALYWYRQSLGQGLEFLIYFQGNSAPDKSGLPSDRFSAERTGGSVSTLTIQRTQQEDSAVYLCASSRVAGGVYNEQFFGPGTRLTVL.

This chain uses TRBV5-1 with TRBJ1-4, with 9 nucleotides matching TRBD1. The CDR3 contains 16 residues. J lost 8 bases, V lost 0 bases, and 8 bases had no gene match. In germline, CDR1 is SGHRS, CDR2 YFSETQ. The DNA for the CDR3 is TGCGCCAGCAGCTTGGCGGGACAGGGAGTAATAGAAAAACTGTTTTTT. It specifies CASSLAGQGVIEKLFF.

The CDR3 reads CASMSDSGKAFF. In DNA, the CDR3 is TGTGCCAGCATGTCGGACAGTGGCAAAGCTTTCTTT. The gene calls are TRBV2 and TRBJ1-1; tentative D call: TRBD1 (6 bases). V was shortened by 7 bases and J by 9 bases, with 15 bases between the two germline ends. The CDR3 totals 12 residues. Germline V lookup: CDR1 SNHLY, CDR2 FYNNEI. Based on the CDR3 plus reference TRBV2 and TRBJ1-1, the full variable domain is EPEVTQTPSHQVTQMGQEVILRCVPISNHLYFYWYRQILGQKVEFLVSFYNNEISEKSEIFDDQFSVERPDGSNFTLKIRSTKLEDSAMYFCASMSDSGKAFFGQGTRLTVV.

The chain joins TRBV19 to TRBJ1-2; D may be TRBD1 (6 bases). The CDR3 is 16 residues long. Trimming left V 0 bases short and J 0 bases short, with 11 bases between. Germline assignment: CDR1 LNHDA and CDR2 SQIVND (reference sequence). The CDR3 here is CASSIDVTGANYGYTF. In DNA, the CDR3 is TGTGCCAGTAGTATAGACGTGACAGGAGCTAACTATGGCTACACCTTC.

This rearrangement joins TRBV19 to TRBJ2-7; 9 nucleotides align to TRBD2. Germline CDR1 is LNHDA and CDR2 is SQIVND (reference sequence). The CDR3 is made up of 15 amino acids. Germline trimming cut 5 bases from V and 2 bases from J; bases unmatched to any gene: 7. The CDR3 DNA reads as TGTGCCAGTAGTGCCTCTAGCGGGACTGCCTACGAGCAGTACTTC. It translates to CASSASSGTAYEQYF.

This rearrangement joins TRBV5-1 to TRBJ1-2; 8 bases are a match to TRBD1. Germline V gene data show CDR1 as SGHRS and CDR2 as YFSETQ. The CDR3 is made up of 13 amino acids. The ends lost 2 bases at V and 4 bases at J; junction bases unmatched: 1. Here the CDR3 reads CASSFTGGYGYTF. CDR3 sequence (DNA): TGCGCCAGCAGCTTTACAGGGGGCTATGGCTACACCTTC.

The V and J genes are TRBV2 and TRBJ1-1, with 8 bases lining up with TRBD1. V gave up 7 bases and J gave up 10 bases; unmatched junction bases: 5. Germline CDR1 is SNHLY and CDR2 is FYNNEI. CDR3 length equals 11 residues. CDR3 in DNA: TGTGCCAGCAAACAAACAGGGGGAGCTTTCTTT. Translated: CASKQTGGAFF.

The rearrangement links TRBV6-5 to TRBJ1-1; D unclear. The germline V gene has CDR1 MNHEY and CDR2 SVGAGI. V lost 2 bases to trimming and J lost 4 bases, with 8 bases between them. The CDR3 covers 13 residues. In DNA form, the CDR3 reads TGTGCCAGCAGTTACAGCCGTGTCACTGAAGCTTTCTTT. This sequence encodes CASSYSRVTEAFF.

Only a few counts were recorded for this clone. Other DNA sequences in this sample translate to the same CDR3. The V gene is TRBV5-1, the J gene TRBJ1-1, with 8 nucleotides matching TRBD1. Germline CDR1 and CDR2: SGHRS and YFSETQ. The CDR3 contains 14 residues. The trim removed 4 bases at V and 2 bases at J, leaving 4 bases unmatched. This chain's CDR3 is CASSLDRGNTEAFF. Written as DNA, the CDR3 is TGCGCCAGCAGCCTAGACAGGGGCAACACTGAAGCTTTCTTT. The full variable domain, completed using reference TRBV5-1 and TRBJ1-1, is KAGVTQTPRYLIKTRGQQVTLSCSPISGHRSVSWYQQTPGQGLQFLFEYFSETQRNKGNFPGRFSGRQFSNSRSEMNVSTLELGDSALYLCASSLDRGNTEAFFGQGTRLTVV.

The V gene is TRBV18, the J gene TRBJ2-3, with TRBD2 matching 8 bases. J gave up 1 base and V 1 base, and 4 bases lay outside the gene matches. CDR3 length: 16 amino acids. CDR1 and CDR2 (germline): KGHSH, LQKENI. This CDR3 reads CASSPRSGMGTDTQYF. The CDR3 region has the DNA TGTGCCAGCTCACCACGTAGCGGGATGGGCACAGATACGCAGTATTTT.

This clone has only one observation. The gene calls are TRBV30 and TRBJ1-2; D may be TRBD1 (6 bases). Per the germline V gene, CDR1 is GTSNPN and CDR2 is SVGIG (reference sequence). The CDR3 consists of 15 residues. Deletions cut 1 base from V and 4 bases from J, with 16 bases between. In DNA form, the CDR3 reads TGTGCCTGGAGTGCACAGGGTTTTGGGGGCTATGGCTACACCTTC. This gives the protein CAWSAQGFGGYGYTF.

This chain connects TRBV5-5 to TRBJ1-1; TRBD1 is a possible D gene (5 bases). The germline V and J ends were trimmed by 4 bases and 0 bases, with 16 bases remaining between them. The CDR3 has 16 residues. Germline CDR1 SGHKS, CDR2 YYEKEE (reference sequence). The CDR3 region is CASSPVEGRMNTEAFF. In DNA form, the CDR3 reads TGTGCCAGCAGCCCCGTGGAGGGGCGGATGAACACTGAAGCTTTCTTT. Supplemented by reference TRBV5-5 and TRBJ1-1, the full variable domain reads DAGVTQSPTHLIKTRGQQVTLRCSPISGHKSVSWYQQVLGQGPQFIFQYYEKEERGRGNFPDRFSARQFPNYSSELNVNALLLGDSALYLCASSPVEGRMNTEAFFGQGTRLTVV.

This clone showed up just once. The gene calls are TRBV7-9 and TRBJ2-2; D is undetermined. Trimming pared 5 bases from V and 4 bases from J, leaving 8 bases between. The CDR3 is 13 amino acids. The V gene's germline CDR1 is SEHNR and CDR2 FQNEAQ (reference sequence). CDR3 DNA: TGTGCCAGCAGCGGGAAGTTCACCGGGGAGCTGTTTTTT. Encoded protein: CASSGKFTGELFF.